The 25 T cell receptor beta chains below were found in one sample sequenced in a study of TIL therapy for anti-PD-1-resistant metastatic lung cancer. The immunoSEQ assay was v3. The table came from immunoSEQ multiplex PCR; TCRdb's copy has only in-frame clones and leaves some out. The sample records tens of thousands of clones, roughly 70% being singletons. Documented time point: pre-treatment sample, taken before nivolumab and TIL therapy. Tumor tissue came from excised metastases, mostly pleural nodules or supraclavicular lymph nodes. The sequencing here drew on tumor tissue, taken at baseline. The receptors shown here come from a person aged 25 to 85 with non-small cell lung cancer.

In this sample, this clone turned up once. The rearrangement links TRBV9 to TRBJ2-4; D tentatively reads TRBD1 or TRBD2 (5 bases each). Trimming shortened V by 0 bases and J by 4 bases, and 11 bases separated the two germline ends. CDR1 is SGDLS, CDR2 YYNGEE, per germline. This CDR3 is 15 amino acids long. CDR3 sequence: CASSVDGTRKNIQYF. CDR3 nucleotide sequence: TGTGCCAGCAGCGTAGATGGGACGAGAAAAAACATTCAGTACTTC.

The chain joins TRBV29-1 to TRBJ2-1; 10 positions agree with TRBD2. CDR3 length: 15 residues. The V gene's germline CDR1 is SQVTM and CDR2 ANQGSEA. The ends lost 6 bases at V and 3 bases at J; junction bases unmatched: 8. The DNA of the CDR3 is TGCAGCGTACATAGGCCTAGCGGGAGCTACAATGAGCAGTTCTTC. It specifies CSVHRPSGSYNEQFF.

This sequence joins TRBV28 and TRBJ2-1; 9 positions match TRBD1. The CDR3 extends over 15 amino acids. V gave up 3 bases and J gave up 3 bases; unmatched junction bases: 3. Looked up from germline, CDR1 is MDHEN and CDR2 is SYDVKM. The CDR3 region has the DNA TGTGCCAGCAGTTTTGGGACAGGGCTCTACAATGAGCAGTTCTTC. Protein: CASSFGTGLYNEQFF.

The genes are TRBV7-2 and TRBJ2-5, with 13 bases aligning to TRBD2. The CDR3 runs to 19 residues. V shed 2 bases and J 5 bases; nucleotides not matched to a gene: 14. Germline CDR1 SGHTA, CDR2 FQGNSA. CDR3 sequence (DNA): TGTGCCAGCAGCTTACGCTCGGGAGGACTAGCGGGGGCGGCGGAGACCCAGTACTTC. Translating gives CASSLRSGGLAGAAETQYF. The variable domain in full, completed from reference TRBV7-2 and TRBJ2-5, reads GAGVSQSPSNKVTEKGKDVELRCDPISGHTALYWYRQSLGQGLEFLIYFQGNSAPDKSGLPSDRFSAERTGGSVSTLTIQRTQQEDSAVYLCASSLRSGGLAGAAETQYFGPGTRLLVL.

The rearrangement joins TRBV28 to TRBJ1-4; D is ambiguous. Germline CDR1 and CDR2: MDHEN and SYDVKM. Trimming took 2 bases from V and 3 from J, leaving 13 bases between them. CDR3 length: 16 residues. This CDR3 reads CASSLLPGQANEKLFF. For the CDR3, the DNA is TGTGCCAGCAGTTTACTACCGGGCCAAGCTAATGAAAAACTGTTTTTT.

The chain links TRBV25-1 to TRBJ2-1; 8 bases are shared with TRBD2. Germline CDR1 MGHDK, CDR2 SYGVNS. V lost 7 bases and J lost 4; bases outside the gene matches: 6. The CDR3 spans 14 residues. CDR3 amino acids: CASNPSGGYNEQFF. DNA for the CDR3: TGTGCCAGCAACCCCAGCGGGGGTTACAATGAGCAGTTCTTC.

V is TRBV10-3 and J is TRBJ2-2; 7 bases are a match to TRBD2. V shed 6 bases, J shed 2 bases, and the junction held 6 bases outside the gene matches. Looked up from germline, CDR1 is ENHRY and CDR2 is SYGVKD. CDR3 length: 15 residues. The CDR3 reads CAIRGGTVNTGELFF. In nucleotides, the CDR3 is TGTGCCATCAGGGGAGGGACGGTAAACACCGGGGAGCTGTTTTTT.

This chain links TRBV2 with TRBJ2-5; D remains ambiguous. The CDR3 spans 13 residues. Between the trimmed V and J ends, which lost 6 bases and 5 bases, there was a span of 13 bases. The germline gives CDR1 SNHLY, CDR2 FYNNEI. CDR3 protein: CASRGPYRETQYF. The DNA for the CDR3 is TGTGCCAGCAGGGGCCCCTATCGGGAGACCCAGTACTTC.

The chain has TRBV4-3 and TRBJ1-2; TRBD1 matches 8 bases. Germline V gene lookup returns CDR1 LGHNA and CDR2 YSLEER. The CDR3 consists of 15 residues. V was clipped by 3 bases and J by 3 bases; unmatched bases: 6. The CDR3 DNA is TGCGCCAGCAGCCATGACAGGGGAACCGACTATGGCTACACCTTC. It codes for CASSHDRGTDYGYTF.

V and J are TRBV19 and TRBJ1-2, with 7 bases fitting TRBD1. The trim removed 7 bases at V and 0 bases at J, leaving 5 bases unmatched. The CDR3 has 14 residues. The germline CDR1 and CDR2 sequences are LNHDA and SQIVND (reference sequence). CDR3 amino acids: CASTPGQTNYGYTF. DNA of the CDR3: TGTGCCAGTACCCCGGGACAGACTAACTATGGCTACACCTTC.

This chain links TRBV5-4 with TRBJ1-5; no reliable D call. Germline V gives CDR1 SGHNT, CDR2 YYREEE (reference sequence). Trimming took off 4 bases at V and 0 bases at J, with 17 bases between the two ends. The CDR3 is 17 residues long. DNA for the CDR3: TGTGCCAGCAGCCCCCGGGGAGGGCGTTGTAGCAATCAGCCCCAGCATTTT. Its translation: CASSPRGGRCSNQPQHF.

Here the CDR3 reads CASSLVLTGELFF. In DNA, the CDR3 is TGTGCCAGCAGCTTAGTGCTGACCGGGGAGCTGTTTTTT. This chain uses TRBV7-9 with TRBJ2-2; D remains unclear. The CDR3 loop spans 13 amino acids. Germline V gene data show CDR1 as SEHNR and CDR2 as FQNEAQ (reference sequence). Trimming pared 1 base from V and 5 bases from J, leaving 5 bases between. The complete variable domain, with remaining parts taken from reference TRBV7-9 and TRBJ2-2, reads DTGVSQNPRHKITKRGQNVTFRCDPISEHNRLYWYRQTLGQGPEFLTYFQNEAQLEKSRLLSDRFSAERPKGSFSTLEIQRTEQGDSAMYLCASSLVLTGELFFGEGSRLTVL.

The V call is TRBV6-1, the J call TRBJ1-5; possibly TRBD1 for D (6 bases). The CDR3 consists of 13 residues. Looked up from germline, CDR1 is MNHNS and CDR2 is SASEGT. The V gene lost 10 bases and the J gene lost 3 bases, with 13 bases spanning the gap. The CDR3: CATEQGVNQPQHF. CDR3 nucleotide sequence: TGTGCCACCGAACAGGGCGTCAATCAGCCCCAGCATTTT.

V usage is TRBV28 and J usage is TRBJ1-2; D uncertain. V lost 10 bases, J lost 3 bases, and 9 bases lay in between. The CDR3 spans 11 residues. Germline values: CDR1 MDHEN, CDR2 SYDVKM. The CDR3 nucleotides are TGTGCCACTCGATATGACTATGGCTACACCTTC. Its translation: CATRYDYGYTF.

This chain links TRBV28 with TRBJ1-1; the D gene is possibly TRBD1 (6 bases). V lost 10 bases to trimming and J lost 1 base, with 16 bases between them. This CDR3 contains 14 residues. CDR1 is MDHEN, CDR2 SYDVKM, per germline. Here the CDR3 DNA reads TGTGCCACCAACCTAGGGGGGCCGAACACTGAAGCTTTCTTT. Its translation: CATNLGGPNTEAFF.

The V call is TRBV5-6, the J call TRBJ1-6, with 9 bases that match TRBD1. Germline V gene sequence: CDR1 SGHDT, CDR2 YYEEEE. The V segment lost 3 bases and the J segment 8 bases; nucleotides outside the gene matches: 12. The CDR3 has 17 residues. CDR3 amino acids: CASSSLRDRESDSPLHF. The CDR3, as DNA: TGTGCCAGCAGCTCCCTCCGGGACAGGGAGTCCGATTCACCCCTCCACTTT.

This clone has only one observation. The chain couples TRBV28 to TRBJ2-5, with unresolved D. Germline values: CDR1 MDHEN, CDR2 SYDVKM. The CDR3 loop spans 12 amino acids. Trimming removed 5 bases from V and 4 bases from J, with 8 bases in between. CDR3 sequence reads: CASSQVVETQYF. CDR3 nucleotides: TGTGCCAGCAGTCAGGTTGTAGAGACCCAGTACTTC.

This clone was counted between two and nine times. This rearrangement joins TRBV28 to TRBJ1-6; no firm D call. The germline V gene encodes CDR1 MDHEN and CDR2 SYDVKM. V was shortened by 8 bases and J by 0 bases, with 11 bases between the two germline ends. The CDR3 runs to 15 residues. The DNA for the CDR3 is TGTGCCAGCCTGGACGGAGGCTCCTATAATTCACCCCTCCACTTT. It specifies CASLDGGSYNSPLHF.

This clone occurred once. V usage is TRBV5-1 and J usage is TRBJ2-7; TRBD2 aligns across 12 bases. Germline-derived CDR1 and CDR2 are SGHRS and YFSETQ. The CDR3 is 16 amino acids. J gave up 5 bases and V 0 bases, and 6 bases lay outside the gene matches. CDR3 sequence: CASSLVSSGGVNEQYF. CDR3 in DNA: TGCGCCAGCAGCTTGGTTTCTAGCGGGGGGGTGAACGAGCAGTACTTC.

This chain joins TRBV19 and TRBJ2-7, with D perhaps being TRBD1 or TRBD2 (6 bases each). The CDR3 is made up of 12 amino acids. The V end was cut by 11 bases, the J end by 3 bases, with 14 bases between. The V gene's germline CDR1 is LNHDA and CDR2 SQIVND (reference sequence). CDR3 in DNA: TGTGCCGGGGGGCGACAGGTCTACGAGCAGTACTTC. This encodes CAGGRQVYEQYF.

A few counts support this clone. The chain combines TRBV5-1 with TRBJ2-2, with 8 bases identical to TRBD2. Looked up from germline, CDR1 is SGHRS and CDR2 is YFSETQ. The V gene end was trimmed by 3 bases and the J gene end by 1 base; junction bases not matched to a gene: 2. This CDR3 comprises 15 residues. The chain's CDR3 is CASSSSGGNTGELFF. Written as DNA, the CDR3 is TGCGCCAGCAGCTCCAGCGGGGGGAACACCGGGGAGCTGTTTTTT.

This sequence joins TRBV27 and TRBJ2-1, with 7 bases fitting TRBD2. The junction had 6 bases not matched to a gene; V was cut back by 5 bases and J by 2 bases. The CDR3 is 15 amino acids. The germline V gene has CDR1 MNHEY and CDR2 SMNVEV (reference sequence). The CDR3 is CASSPAGYTYNEQFF. For the CDR3, the DNA is TGTGCCAGCAGTCCAGCGGGATACACCTACAATGAGCAGTTCTTC.

This clone was counted only a few times. Other DNA sequences in this specimen translate into the identical CDR3. CDR3 sequence reads: CASSLSGSNQPQHF. The CDR3 coding sequence is TGTGCCAGCAGTTTATCAGGGTCCAATCAGCCCCAGCATTTT. The V call is TRBV28, the J call TRBJ1-5, with a tentative D call TRBD1 (5 bases). With 1 base removed from V and 3 bases from J, the gap between germline ends came to 7 bases. The CDR3 runs to 14 residues. Germline lookup yields CDR1 MDHEN and CDR2 SYDVKM. The entire variable domain, with the rest obtained from reference TRBV28 and TRBJ1-5, is as follows: DVKVTQSSRYLVKRTGEKVFLECVQDMDHENMFWYRQDPGLGLRLIYFSYDVKMKEKGDIPEGYSVSREKKERFSLILESASTNQTSMYLCASSLSGSNQPQHFGDGTRLSIL.

The chain couples TRBV9 to TRBJ1-1; 8 nucleotides match TRBD1. The CDR3 runs 14 residues. Germline assignment: CDR1 SGDLS and CDR2 YYNGEE. J gave up 8 bases and V 3 bases, and 9 bases lay outside the gene matches. CDR3 in DNA: TGTGCCAGCAGCGGGGGGACAGGCAAAACCGAAGCTTTCTTT. Translated: CASSGGTGKTEAFF. Using reference TRBV9 and TRBJ1-1 for the parts outside the CDR3, the full variable domain is DSGVTQTPKHLITATGQRVTLRCSPRSGDLSVYWYQQSLDQGLQFLIQYYNGEERAKGNILERFSAQQFPDLHSELNLSSLELGDSALYFCASSGGTGKTEAFFGQGTRLTVV.

The CDR3 nucleotides are TGTGCCAGCAGCTTAGATGGGCGCGACTATGGCTACACCTTC. Its protein product is CASSLDGRDYGYTF. J is TRBJ1-2 and V is TRBV7-3; D is undetermined. CDR1 is SGHTA and CDR2 is FQGTGA in the germline V gene. V gave up 2 bases and J gave up 3 bases, with 10 bases separating them. This CDR3 has 14 residues. Drawing the rest from reference TRBV7-3 and TRBJ1-2, the complete variable domain is GAGVSQTPSNKVTEKGKYVELRCDPISGHTALYWYRQSLGQGPEFLIYFQGTGAADDSGLPNDRFFAVRPEGSVSTLKIQRTERGDSAVYLCASSLDGRDYGYTFGSGTRLTVV.